These 27 T cell receptor beta chains were all obtained from the same sample, sequenced in a study of human T cells and chemical hapten exposure. TCRdb fed the RACE reads into MiXCR, producing one record per CDR3 protein. This table holds 350,000 to 400,000 distinct CDR3 sequences, more than 4.5% found once. Time point given: pre-sensitization, week 0. Treatment described: therapeutic diphenylcyclopropenone sensitization with weekly scalp DPC. This material consisted of whole blood, taken in connection with sensitization to the hapten diphenylcyclopropenone (DPC). The source is a woman aged 50 to 60 with alopecia areata. Some clones in this sample may be carry-over from other donors' samples.

This clonotype was found a few times. J is TRBJ2-3 and V is TRBV4-3; a possible D gene is TRBD2 (6 bases). CDR3 length: 15 amino acids. V was clipped by 4 bases and J by 2 bases, with 13 bases between them. Germline-derived CDR1 and CDR2 are LGHNA and YSLEER. The CDR3 protein is CASSRGDPNTDTQYF. In nucleotides, the CDR3 is TGCGCCAGCAGCCGGGGGGACCCAAACACAGATACGCAGTATTTT.

This clonotype came up a few times. The chain is built from TRBV2 and TRBJ1-5, with a weak D call TRBD1 (6 bases). CDR3 length: 17 amino acids. V was shortened by 3 bases and J by 4 bases, with 19 bases between the two germline ends. The germline V gene has CDR1 SNHLY and CDR2 FYNNEI. CDR3 bases: TGTGCCAGCAGTGATCTTGCACAGGGAGGGCCAAATCAGCCCCAGCATTTT. Encoded protein: CASSDLAQGGPNQPQHF.

With regard to this clonotype: At one end the junction does not follow the germline gene, possibly because of a read error. The gene calls are TRBV5-1 and TRBJ2-7; D gene uncertain. The CDR3 sequence is 13 residues long. Per germline, CDR1 SGHRS and CDR2 YFSETQ. CDR3 amino acids: CASSSWASYKQYF. The CDR3 nucleotides read TGCGCCAGCAGTTCGTGGGCCTCCTACAAGCAGTACTTC. The variable domain in full, with the rest retrieved from reference TRBV5-1 and TRBJ2-7, is KAGVTQTPRYLIKTRGQQVTLSCSPISGHRSVSWYQQTPGQGLQFLFEYFSETQRNKGNFPGRFSGRQFSNSRSEMNVSTLELGDSALYLCASSSWASYKQYFGPGTRLTVT.

This clonotype was picked up many times. The rearrangement uses TRBV11-1 and TRBJ2-1; D possibly corresponds to TRBD2 (7 bases). This CDR3 is built from 16 residues. Trimming took off 2 bases at V and 6 bases at J, with 17 bases between the two ends. Per germline, CDR1 SGHAT and CDR2 FQDESV (reference sequence). The CDR3 region has the DNA TGTGCCAGCAGCTTACGGGTTGGGGGGGCCCTCAATGAGCAGTTCTTC. It translates to CASSLRVGGALNEQFF.

This clonotype was recorded at least ten times. In DNA, the CDR3 is TGTGCCAGCAGTGCGGACGAAAGGCGTAGTGGCAATCAGCCCCAGCATTTT. Amino acid sequence: CASSADERRSGNQPQHF. The chain uses TRBV28 and TRBJ1-5, with unresolved D. The germline V gene has CDR1 MDHEN and CDR2 SYDVKM. This CDR3 comprises 17 residues. The V gene lost 5 bases and the J gene lost 2 bases, with 19 bases spanning the gap.

There are a few counts of this clonotype. This rearrangement joins TRBV18 to TRBJ1-1; D might be TRBD1 (5 bases). This CDR3 is 13 amino acids long. Looked up from germline, CDR1 is KGHSH and CDR2 is LQKENI. Deletions cut 6 bases from V and 4 bases from J, with 12 bases between. CDR3 residues: CASSYGHITEAFF. In DNA form, the CDR3 reads TGTGCCAGCTCTTACGGACATATCACTGAAGCTTTCTTT.

This clonotype has a count of ten or more. The rearrangement joins TRBV2 to TRBJ2-6; 7 nucleotides match TRBD1. CDR1 is SNHLY, CDR2 FYNNEI, per germline. Trimming cost V 6 bases and J 2 bases; bases outside gene matches: 7. CDR3 length equals 16 residues. The CDR3 DNA is TGTGCCAGCAGGGGAGACAGGGCGGCTGGGGCCAACGTCCTGACTTTC. This sequence encodes CASRGDRAAGANVLTF.

J is TRBJ1-4 and V is TRBV25-1, with a possible D match to TRBD1 (5 bases). This CDR3 comprises 15 residues. The ends were cut back, 6 bases at V and 4 bases at J, with 15 bases in the middle. Germline V gene sequence: CDR1 MGHDK, CDR2 SYGVNS. The CDR3 region is CASSIPTGGNEKLFF. CDR3 nucleotides: TGTGCCAGCAGCATACCGACCGGGGGTAATGAAAAACTGTTTTTT. The full variable domain, its missing parts supplied by reference TRBV25-1 and TRBJ1-4, is EADIYQTPRYLVIGTGKKITLECSQTMGHDKMYWYQQDPGMELHLIHYSYGVNSTEKGDLSSESTVSRIRTEHFPLTLESARPSHTSQYLCASSIPTGGNEKLFFGSGTQLSVL.

The chain employs TRBV7-8 and TRBJ2-5; D possibly uses TRBD1 or TRBD2 (6 bases each). CDR3 size: 14 residues. V was trimmed by 6 bases and J by 1 base, leaving 12 bases between them. Germline CDR1 and CDR2: SGHVS and FQNEAQ. The CDR3 DNA reads TGTGCCAGCAGATCCCGGGGGCCCCAAGAGACCCAGTACTTC. Translation: CASRSRGPQETQYF. The entire variable domain, with the rest obtained from reference TRBV7-8 and TRBJ2-5, is as follows: GAGVSQSPRYKVAKRGQDVALRCDPISGHVSLFWYQQALGQGPEFLTYFQNEAQLDKSGLPSDRFFAERPEGSVSTLKIQRTQQEDSAVYLCASRSRGPQETQYFGPGTRLLVL.

This clonotype was seen at least ten times. This chain uses TRBV2 with TRBJ2-3; a possible D gene is TRBD2 (6 bases). Germline loops: CDR1 SNHLY, CDR2 FYNNEI. The CDR3 spans 11 residues. V was pared by 6 bases and J by 10 bases, with 11 bases between. Here the CDR3 DNA reads TGTGCCAGCAGGGGCCGGGACTCGCAGTATTTT. It is translated as CASRGRDSQYF.

At least ten counts were recorded for this clonotype. The chain couples TRBV29-1 to TRBJ2-5; 9 bases align to TRBD2. Germline CDR1 reads SQVTM; CDR2 reads ANQGSEA. The CDR3 has 14 amino acids. V trimming: 1 base; J trimming: 4 bases; junction bases outside the gene matches: 4. CDR3 protein: CSVEVLAGLETQYF. CDR3 DNA: TGCAGCGTTGAAGTGCTAGCGGGACTAGAGACCCAGTACTTC.

A few counts support this clonotype. The chain employs TRBV12-3 or TRBV12-4 and TRBJ1-2; D unclear. CDR3 length: 15 residues. Trimming shortened V by 5 bases and J by 4 bases, and 17 bases separated the two germline ends. Here the CDR3 reads CASSRDAGVGYGYTF. DNA of the CDR3: TGTGCCAGCAGTCGCGACGCCGGGGTAGGCTATGGCTACACCTTC.

This clonotype was seen ten or more times. The chain uses TRBV29-1 and TRBJ1-5, with D maybe TRBD1 (6 bases). CDR3 length equals 12 residues. V lost 4 bases to trimming and J lost 8 bases, with 12 bases between them. Germline CDR1 is SQVTM and CDR2 is ANQGSEA. This CDR3 reads CSVAQDSEPQHF. CDR3 DNA sequence: TGCAGCGTTGCCCAGGACAGCGAGCCCCAGCATTTT.

In this sample, this clonotype turned up many times. This rearrangement joins TRBV11-2 to TRBJ2-4, with D perhaps TRBD2 (5 bases). The germline V and J ends were trimmed by 0 bases and 0 bases, with 18 bases remaining between them. CDR1 and CDR2 (germline): SGHAT, FQNNGV. This CDR3 region has 19 residues. For the CDR3, the DNA is TGTGCCAGCAGCTTAGATCCGTCAAGGACTTTCCTAGCCAAAAACATTCAGTACTTC. This translates into CASSLDPSRTFLAKNIQYF.

The J gene is TRBJ1-1, the V gene TRBV7-6; TRBD1 is a possible D gene (6 bases). Trimming pared 2 bases from V and 3 bases from J, leaving 13 bases between. In germline, CDR1 is SGHVS, CDR2 FNYEAQ. CDR3 length equals 15 residues. This CDR3 is CASSLSPGVDTEAFF. The CDR3 coding sequence is TGTGCCAGCAGCTTATCTCCAGGGGTAGACACTGAAGCTTTCTTT.

This clonotype was seen at least ten times. The chain has TRBV24-1 and TRBJ2-1; D remains unclear. The germline V gene has CDR1 KGHDR and CDR2 SFDVKD. V lost 5 bases and J 7 bases, leaving 8 bases between the germline ends. CDR3 length: 12 residues. CDR3 protein: CATSVGNNEQFF. The DNA for the CDR3 is TGTGCCACCAGTGTAGGGAATAATGAGCAGTTCTTC.

This clonotype was seen at least ten times. The V and J genes are TRBV15 and TRBJ2-3; D ambiguous. The CDR3 covers 15 residues. With 0 bases removed from V and 2 bases from J, the gap between germline ends came to 9 bases. Germline loops: CDR1 LNHNV, CDR2 YYDKDF (reference sequence). The CDR3 loop is CATSRDLGVTDTQYF. CDR3 in DNA: TGTGCCACCAGCAGAGATCTTGGGGTCACAGATACGCAGTATTTT. Based on the CDR3 plus reference TRBV15 and TRBJ2-3, the full variable domain is DAMVIQNPRYQVTQFGKPVTLSCSQTLNHNVMYWYQQKSSQAPKLLFHYYDKDFNNEADTPDNFQSRRPNTSFCFLDIRSPGLGDTAMYLCATSRDLGVTDTQYFGPGTRLTVL.

There are a few counts of this clonotype. The chain recombines TRBV7-9 with TRBJ2-1; D is ambiguous. This CDR3 region has 16 residues. Germline lookup yields CDR1 SEHNR and CDR2 FQNEAQ (reference sequence). V gave up 0 bases and J gave up 0 bases, with 9 bases separating them. The CDR3 reads CASSLAPGSSYNEQFF. The CDR3 nucleotides read TGTGCCAGCAGCTTAGCTCCTGGAAGCTCCTACAATGAGCAGTTCTTC.

This clonotype was observed many times. The V call is TRBV7-2, the J call TRBJ1-4; D unclear. V lost 1 base and J lost 8, with 8 bases in between. This CDR3 comprises 13 residues. Germline CDR1 is SGHTA and CDR2 is FQGNSA. The DNA for the CDR3 is TGTGCCAGCAGCTTAGTTAGGAGGGAAAAACTGTTTTTT. This sequence encodes CASSLVRREKLFF.

The chain uses TRBV3-1 and TRBJ2-5, with D tentatively TRBD1 or TRBD2 (6 bases each). CDR3 length: 11 residues. Germline lookup yields CDR1 LGHDT and CDR2 YNNKEL (reference sequence). Trimming pared 1 base from V and 13 bases from J, leaving 10 bases between. The CDR3 DNA reads TGTGCCAGCAGCCAAGTGGGGGGCCCGTACTTC. This encodes CASSQVGGPYF.

Many counts were recorded for this clonotype. V and J are TRBV27 and TRBJ2-3; D is unresolved. V was cut by 5 bases and J by 2 bases, with 8 bases left in between. Germline V gene sequence: CDR1 MNHEY, CDR2 SMNVEV (reference sequence). CDR3 size: 13 residues. The CDR3 nucleotides read TGTGCCAGCAGTATTAGACCCACAGATACGCAGTATTTT. Translation: CASSIRPTDTQYF.

This clonotype was picked up many times. CDR3 in DNA: TGTGCCAGCAGCTCCCAGGGGCTCGGCGGGGAGCTGTTTTTT. Translating gives CASSSQGLGGELFF. This chain connects TRBV11-2 to TRBJ2-2; the D gene is possibly TRBD1 (6 bases). V was cut by 4 bases and J by 7 bases, with 13 bases left in between. CDR1 is SGHAT and CDR2 is FQNNGV in the germline V gene. CDR3 size: 14 residues.

This clonotype has just a few counts. The chain is built from TRBV7-2 and TRBJ2-1; D remains ambiguous. CDR3 length equals 14 residues. V was pared by 5 bases and J by 4 bases, with 12 bases between. Germline loops: CDR1 SGHTA, CDR2 FQGNSA. The CDR3 loop reads CASSPWAVYNEQFF. The DNA for the CDR3 is TGTGCCAGCAGCCCTTGGGCCGTGTACAATGAGCAGTTCTTC.

This clonotype was observed many times. J is TRBJ2-7 and V is TRBV6-1; D gene ambiguous. In germline, CDR1 is MNHNS, CDR2 SASEGT. CDR3 size: 13 residues. V dropped 3 bases and J dropped 6 bases, with 12 bases sitting between them. CDR3 region: CASSDGPRTEQYF. In DNA, the CDR3 is TGTGCCAGCAGTGATGGACCCCGAACCGAGCAGTACTTC.

This clonotype was seen at least ten times. The chain joins TRBV20-1 to TRBJ2-2; 9 bases agree with TRBD2. V trimming: 1 base; J trimming: 4 bases; junction bases outside the gene matches: 7. This CDR3 has 16 amino acids. Germline V CDR1 and CDR2: DFQATT, SNEGSKA (reference sequence). The DNA of the CDR3 is TGCAGTGCTAGAGCCAAAACTAGCGGGTTCACCGGGGAGCTGTTTTTT. Translating it yields CSARAKTSGFTGELFF.

V and J are TRBV7-9 and TRBJ1-1; 7 bases agree with TRBD1. The CDR3 totals 13 residues. Germline V gene lookup returns CDR1 SEHNR and CDR2 FQNEAQ (reference sequence). V was clipped by 5 bases and J by 6 bases; unmatched bases: 6. This chain's CDR3 is CASSPSTGPEAFF. As DNA, the CDR3 is TGTGCCAGCAGCCCATCGACAGGGCCTGAAGCTTTCTTT.

The chain uses TRBV5-6 and TRBJ1-2, with 7 bases fitting TRBD1. Per the germline V gene, CDR1 is SGHDT and CDR2 is YYEEEE. The CDR3 has 12 amino acids. Trimming cost V 3 bases and J 12 bases; bases outside gene matches: 8. The CDR3 DNA reads as TGTGCCAGCAGCTCCGGACAGGCAAGAGACACCTTC. Its protein product is CASSSGQARDTF.